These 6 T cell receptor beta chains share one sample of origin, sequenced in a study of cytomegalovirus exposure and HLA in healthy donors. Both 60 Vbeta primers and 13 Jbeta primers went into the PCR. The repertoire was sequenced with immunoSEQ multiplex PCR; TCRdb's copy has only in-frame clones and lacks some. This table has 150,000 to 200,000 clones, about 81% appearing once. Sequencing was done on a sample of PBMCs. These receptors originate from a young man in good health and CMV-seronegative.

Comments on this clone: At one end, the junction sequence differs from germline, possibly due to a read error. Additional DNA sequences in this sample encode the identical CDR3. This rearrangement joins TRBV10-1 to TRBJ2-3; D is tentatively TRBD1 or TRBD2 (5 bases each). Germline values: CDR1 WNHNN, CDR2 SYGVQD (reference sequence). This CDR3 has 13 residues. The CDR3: CASSDRGTDTQYF. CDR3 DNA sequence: TGCGCCAGTAGTGACAGAGGGACAGATACGCAGTATTTT.

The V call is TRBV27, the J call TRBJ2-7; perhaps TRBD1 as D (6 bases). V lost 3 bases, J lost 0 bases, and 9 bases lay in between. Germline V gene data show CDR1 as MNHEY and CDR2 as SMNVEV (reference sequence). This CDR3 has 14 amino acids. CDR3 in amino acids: CASSLTGSSYEQYF. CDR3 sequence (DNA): TGTGCCAGCAGTTTGACAGGAAGCTCCTACGAGCAGTACTTC.

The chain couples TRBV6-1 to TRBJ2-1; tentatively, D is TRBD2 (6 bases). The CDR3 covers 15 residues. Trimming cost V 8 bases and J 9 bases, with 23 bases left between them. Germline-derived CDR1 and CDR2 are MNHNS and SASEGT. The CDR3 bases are TGTGCCAGCCTGGTCGCCCGGGAGTTTACGGGTGAGCAGTTCTTC. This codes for CASLVAREFTGEQFF.

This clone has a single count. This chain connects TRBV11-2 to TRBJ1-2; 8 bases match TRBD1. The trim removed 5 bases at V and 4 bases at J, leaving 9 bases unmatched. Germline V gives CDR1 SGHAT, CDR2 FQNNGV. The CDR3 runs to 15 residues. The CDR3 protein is CASSPVGQDLYGYTF. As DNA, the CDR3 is TGTGCCAGCAGCCCAGTGGGACAGGACCTCTATGGCTACACCTTC. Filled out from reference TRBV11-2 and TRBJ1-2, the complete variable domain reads EAGVAQSPRYKIIEKRQSVAFWCNPISGHATLYWYQQILGQGPKLLIQFQNNGVVDDSQLPKDRFSAERLKGVDSTLKIQPAKLEDSAVYLCASSPVGQDLYGYTFGSGTRLTVV.

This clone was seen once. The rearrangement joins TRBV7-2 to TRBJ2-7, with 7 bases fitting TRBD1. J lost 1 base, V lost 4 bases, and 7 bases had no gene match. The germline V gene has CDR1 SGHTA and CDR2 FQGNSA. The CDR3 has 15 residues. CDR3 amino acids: CASSSAGTASYEQYF. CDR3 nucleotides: TGTGCCAGCAGCTCCGCCGGGACAGCATCCTACGAGCAGTACTTC.

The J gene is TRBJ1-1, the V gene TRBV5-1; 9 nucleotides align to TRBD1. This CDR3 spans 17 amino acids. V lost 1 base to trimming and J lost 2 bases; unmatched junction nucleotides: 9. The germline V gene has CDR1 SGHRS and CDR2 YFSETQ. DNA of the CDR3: TGCGCCAGCAGCTTGAAAAGGGACAGGGCATTTAACACTGAAGCTTTCTTT. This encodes CASSLKRDRAFNTEAFF.